This is a list of T cell receptor beta chains from one sample in a study of metastatic and nonmetastatic thyroid tumors. TCRdb reprocessed the PCR reads using MiXCR. Of around 20,000 clones in the sample, around a third were seen once. The material sequenced was adjacent normal tissue. The source of these receptors is a female donor with papillary thyroid cancer or a benign thyroid nodule (not recorded which). Some clones in this sample may be carry-over from other donors' samples. Each CDR3 is given with its conserved first and last residue. D genes are given only for firm matches. Clone size is not always given. Where it is, it says once, few, many or a class for expanded clones.

D	V	size	J	DNA	CDR3
TRBD1	TRBV6-1	medium-sized	TRBJ2-2	TGTGCCACCATTGGACAGGCCTTCACCGGGGAGCTGTTTTTT	CATIGQAFTGELFF
.	TRBV3-1	many	TRBJ1-1	TGTGCCAGCAGCCAAGTAGGGGGCACTGAAGCTTTCTTT	CASSQVGGTEAFF
.	TRBV28	few	TRBJ2-7	TGTGCCAGCATTCCGACCGGGACAAACTACGAGCAGTACTTC	CASIPTGTNYEQYF
TRBD1	TRBV5-1	.	TRBJ1-3	TGCGCCAGCAGCTGGGGGGACAGTTGGAACTCTGGAAACACCATATATTTT	CASSWGDSWNSGNTIYF
TRBD2	TRBV7-2	few	TRBJ2-1	TGTGCCAGCAGCCCTCCGGGACTAGCGGGAGGACCCCAGTTCTTC	CASSPPGLAGGPQFF
TRBD1	TRBV18	many	TRBJ2-1	TGTGCCAGCCAGAAGACGGGACAGGGGGGTTATGAGCAGTTCTTC	CASQKTGQGGYEQFF
TRBD1	TRBV19	many	TRBJ2-6	TGTGCCAGTAGTACGGGGACAGGGGAGGGTAGGGCCAACGTCCTGACTTTC	CASSTGTGEGRANVLTF
.	TRBV11-2	.	TRBJ2-1	TGTGCCAGCAGCTTAGATCGGGGAGGGCAGTTCTTC	CASSLDRGGQFF
TRBD1	TRBV2	.	TRBJ1-5	TGTGCCAGCAGTGGAGGGACAGGGTCGGGAAGAGTAAGCAATCAGCCCCAGCATTTT	CASSGGTGSGRVSNQPQHF
.	TRBV19	.	TRBJ2-1	TGTGCCAGTAGTATGGGGGGCTCCTACAATGAGCAGTTCTTC	CASSMGGSYNEQFF
.	TRBV18	many	TRBJ1-3	TGTGCCAGCTCACTAGACGGCTCCTCTGGAAACACCATATATTTT	CASSLDGSSGNTIYF
.	TRBV19	many	TRBJ1-3	TGTGCCAGTAGCCCGACAGGATCCCTCTCTGGAAACACCATATATTTT	CASSPTGSLSGNTIYF
TRBD1	TRBV12-3/TRBV12-4	medium-sized	TRBJ1-2	TGTGCCAGCACAACCGGCCAGGGGGCGGTCTATGGCTACACCTTC	CASTTGQGAVYGYTF
.	TRBV6-1	few	TRBJ2-5	TGTGCCAGCAGTCGAGGCCACGTGGGCATCCAAGAGACCCAGTACTTC	CASSRGHVGIQETQYF
TRBD2	TRBV14	many	TRBJ2-5	TGTGCCAGCAGTCCCCGACTAGCGGGGGGTTTAGAGACCCAGTACTTC	CASSPRLAGGLETQYF
.	TRBV6-1	few	TRBJ1-6	TGTGCCAGTCTGGAAGGTTCACCCCTCCACTTT	CASLEGSPLHF
TRBD1	TRBV24-1	medium-sized	TRBJ2-6	TGTGCCACCAGTGACCACGGGACAGACGGTATTGGGGCCAACGTCCTGACTTTC	CATSDHGTDGIGANVLTF
.	TRBV7-2	.	TRBJ1-1	TGTGCCAGCAGTTTAGTTCAGGCGAGAACTGAAGCTTTCTTT	CASSLVQARTEAFF
.	TRBV20-1	many	TRBJ1-2	TGCAGGACTACAGGGAACGACTATGGCTACACCTTC	CRTTGNDYGYTF
.	TRBV5-4	.	TRBJ1-1	TGTGCCAGCAGCTTGGTCTCCGCCCCGCTTCTTGAGGGTGAAGCTTTCTTT	CASSLVSAPLLEGEAFF
TRBD1	TRBV19	many	TRBJ1-5	TGTGCCAGTAGTGCCATCCTACAGGGGGGTTTTCAGCCCCAGCATTTT	CASSAILQGGFQPQHF
TRBD1	TRBV12-3/TRBV12-4	few	TRBJ2-7	TGTGCCAGCAGTTTCGGGACAGTCAAATACGAGCAGTACTTC	CASSFGTVKYEQYF
TRBD1	TRBV28	.	TRBJ1-1	TGTGTCAGCAGTCCTCCGGACAGGTCACCTTTCTTT	CVSSPPDRSPFF
TRBD2	TRBV11-2	once	TRBJ2-7	TGTGCCAGCAGCTTGAGACTAGCGGGATCCCCCTACGAGCAGTACTTC	CASSLRLAGSPYEQYF
.	TRBV19	few	TRBJ1-2	TGTGCCAGTAGTATCTCGAGCTATGGCTACACCTTC	CASSISSYGYTF
.	TRBV6-4	medium-sized	TRBJ2-3	TGTGCCAGCAGTGAGGGACCCGGCACAGATACGCAGTATTTT	CASSEGPGTDTQYF